The 28 T cell receptor beta chains below were found in one sample sequenced in a study of T-cell memory formation after mild COVID-19. MiXCR, applied by TCRdb to the 5' RACE reads, yields one record per CDR3 protein. The data contain about 88,000 distinct CDR3 sequences, nearly 25% of them singletons. Sequencing was carried out using PBMCs or a T cell subset sorted from them (not recorded which). Every receptor here comes from a man between 18 and 29 years old who had mild COVID-19 (a few samples of this study predate the infection). Cell type and time point are not known.

In this sample, this clonotype turned up a few times. The gene calls are TRBV3-1 and TRBJ2-3; 8 nucleotides match TRBD2. This CDR3 spans 16 amino acids. Germline values: CDR1 LGHDT, CDR2 YNNKEL (reference sequence). The ends lost 0 bases at V and 4 bases at J; junction bases unmatched: 6. The CDR3 coding sequence is TGTGCCAGCAGCCAAGATTACGGGGGGGCCGCAGATACGCAGTATTTT. Amino acid sequence: CASSQDYGGAADTQYF.

The rearrangement links TRBV20-1 to TRBJ2-2; D unresolved. Germline V lookup: CDR1 DFQATT, CDR2 SNEGSKA (reference sequence). V shed 0 bases and J shed 5 bases, with 7 bases lying between them. CDR3 size: 13 residues. CDR3 sequence reads: CSAREWGTGELFF. CDR3 in DNA: TGCAGTGCTAGAGAGTGGGGAACCGGGGAGCTGTTTTTT.

On this clonotype: This could be a read error, since a much larger clone is one nucleotide away. The rearrangement uses TRBV7-8 and TRBJ1-6, with 7 bases lining up with TRBD1. The CDR3 has 16 residues. Trimming cost V 5 bases and J 10 bases; bases outside gene matches: 14. In germline, CDR1 is SGHVS, CDR2 FQNEAQ. The CDR3 region has the DNA TGTGCCAGCAGCCCCCCCCGGCAGGGGGATCTATCACCCCTCCACTTT. Amino acids: CASSPPRQGDLSPLHF.

The chain has TRBV7-2 and TRBJ1-6, with TRBD1 identical over 7 bases. The trim removed 2 bases at V and 9 bases at J, leaving 7 bases unmatched. This CDR3 spans 15 amino acids. CDR1 and CDR2 (germline): SGHTA, FQGNSA. CDR3 sequence (DNA): TGTGCCAGCAGCTTATGGTCAGGGGGTGGTTCACCCCTCCACTTT. Protein sequence: CASSLWSGGGSPLHF.

This clonotype was counted a few times. The rearrangement links TRBV29-1 to TRBJ2-7, with D unclear. The germline gives CDR1 SQVTM, CDR2 ANQGSEA. The CDR3 has 12 amino acids. V gave up 4 bases and J gave up 6 bases, with 13 bases separating them. The DNA for the CDR3 is TGCAGCGTTGTAGGGCTGGAAGGCGAGCAGTACTTC. Amino acid sequence: CSVVGLEGEQYF.

The chain combines TRBV4-3 with TRBJ2-5, with TRBD2 matching 8 bases. V was clipped by 0 bases and J by 2 bases; unmatched bases: 8. From germline, CDR1 is LGHNA and CDR2 YSLEER. The CDR3 is 17 residues long. This CDR3 is CASSQDSPQRGQETQYF. CDR3 bases: TGCGCCAGCAGCCAAGATTCCCCCCAGCGGGGGCAAGAGACCCAGTACTTC.

The V gene is TRBV5-5, the J gene TRBJ2-2, with unresolved D. In germline, CDR1 is SGHKS, CDR2 YYEKEE (reference sequence). Trimming removed 2 bases at V and 4 bases at J, with 12 bases between. This CDR3 has 15 residues. CDR3: CASSLSTLATGELFF. In nucleotides, the CDR3 is TGTGCCAGCAGCTTATCGACCCTTGCCACCGGGGAGCTGTTTTTT.

The gene calls are TRBV7-8 and TRBJ1-6; 8 bases match TRBD1. The V gene end was trimmed by 3 bases and the J gene end by 7 bases; junction bases not matched to a gene: 5. Per germline, CDR1 SGHVS and CDR2 FQNEAQ. The CDR3 runs to 15 residues. The CDR3 nucleotides read TGTGCCAGCAGCTTCGGCACAGGGGGGAATTCACCCCTCCACTTT. Translated: CASSFGTGGNSPLHF.

The chain links TRBV5-5 to TRBJ2-6; D remains ambiguous. CDR3 length: 17 amino acids. V was clipped by 3 bases and J by 0 bases, with 13 bases between them. Germline V gene data show CDR1 as SGHKS and CDR2 as YYEKEE (reference sequence). The CDR3 reads CASSSRQSSSGANVLTF. The CDR3 DNA follows: TGTGCCAGCAGCTCAAGGCAGTCCAGCTCTGGGGCCAACGTCCTGACTTTC.

The chain has TRBV7-9 and TRBJ1-6; tentatively, D is TRBD1 (5 bases). The V gene lost 5 bases and the J gene lost 14 bases, with 13 bases spanning the gap. Germline V lookup: CDR1 SEHNR, CDR2 FQNEAQ (reference sequence). The length of the CDR3 is 12 residues. CDR3 nucleotide sequence: TGTGCCAGCAGCGGGGCGGGGGATGCCCTCCACTTT. This codes for CASSGAGDALHF.

The gene calls are TRBV20-1 and TRBJ2-7; maybe TRBD2 (7 bases). Between the trimmed V and J ends, which lost 5 bases and 6 bases, there was a span of 14 bases. CDR1 is DFQATT and CDR2 is SNEGSKA in the germline V gene (reference sequence). CDR3 length: 12 residues. The CDR3 DNA is TGCAGTGCTGCGGGGGCCGGGGGCGAGCAGTACGTC. Encoded protein: CSAAGAGGEQYV.

V is TRBV12-3 or TRBV12-4 and J is TRBJ2-3; weak D call: TRBD1 (6 bases). The CDR3 has 13 amino acids. Between the trimmed V and J ends, which lost 1 base and 4 bases, there was a span of 6 bases. CDR3: CASSLGTADTQYF. Here the CDR3 DNA reads TGTGCCAGCAGTTTAGGGACAGCAGATACGCAGTATTTT.

This chain connects TRBV7-8 to TRBJ2-2; 8 nucleotides agree with TRBD2. The V gene end was trimmed by 0 bases and the J gene end by 4 bases; junction bases not matched to a gene: 4. The CDR3 length is 16 residues. Germline assignment: CDR1 SGHVS and CDR2 FQNEAQ. CDR3 amino acids: CASSLAAGGRTGELFF. CDR3 in DNA: TGTGCCAGCAGCTTAGCGGCGGGGGGTCGCACCGGGGAGCTGTTTTTT.

The V gene is TRBV12-3 or TRBV12-4, the J gene TRBJ2-7; 11 bases are shared with TRBD1. The CDR3 extends over 18 amino acids. J gave up 1 base and V 5 bases, and 13 bases lay outside the gene matches. CDR3 DNA: TGTGCCAGCAGTCCGGGGCCTGCAGGACAGGGGGCTTCCTACGAGCAGTACTTC. It encodes CASSPGPAGQGASYEQYF.

This clonotype appeared a few times. The rearrangement joins TRBV27 to TRBJ2-5; 9 bases fit TRBD2. The CDR3 covers 15 residues. Losses at the gene ends were 2 bases for V and 1 base for J; bases not matched to a gene: 2. Germline V gives CDR1 MNHEY, CDR2 SMNVEV (reference sequence). The CDR3 reads CASSLRGLAQETQYF. The CDR3 bases are TGTGCCAGCAGTTTAAGGGGACTAGCCCAAGAGACCCAGTACTTC.

This clonotype showed up just a few times. V usage is TRBV20-1 and J usage is TRBJ2-5; the D call may be TRBD1 or TRBD2 (6 bases each). CDR1 is DFQATT, CDR2 SNEGSKA, per germline (reference sequence). V lost 6 bases and J 0 bases, leaving 17 bases between the germline ends. The CDR3 runs to 15 residues. The CDR3 region is CSAPQGRGYQETQYF. The CDR3 DNA follows: TGCAGTGCCCCCCAGGGGCGGGGCTACCAAGAGACCCAGTACTTC.

This clonotype was found a few times. The chain joins TRBV19 to TRBJ2-2, with D unresolved. V was shortened by 4 bases and J by 7 bases, with 4 bases between the two germline ends. Germline CDR1 and CDR2: LNHDA and SQIVND (reference sequence). The CDR3 contains 11 residues. The CDR3 region has the DNA TGTGCCAGTAGTACCGGCGGGGAGCTGTTTTTT. It yields the protein CASSTGGELFF. Using reference TRBV19 and TRBJ2-2 for the parts outside the CDR3, the full variable domain is DGGITQSPKYLFRKEGQNVTLSCEQNLNHDAMYWYRQDPGQGLRLIYYSQIVNDFQKGDIAEGYSVSREKKESFPLTVTSAQKNPTAFYLCASSTGGELFFGEGSRLTVL.

This chain connects TRBV2 to TRBJ2-3; 7 positions agree with TRBD2. V shed 8 bases and J 1 base; nucleotides not matched to a gene: 9. Per germline, CDR1 SNHLY and CDR2 FYNNEI. This CDR3 is built from 15 residues. CDR3 nucleotide sequence: TGTGCCAGCCCCGCTGGGACTACCCGCACAGATACGCAGTATTTT. Its protein product is CASPAGTTRTDTQYF.

The table lists this clonotype with a few counts. The genes are TRBV9 and TRBJ2-1, with a tentative D call TRBD2 (7 bases). Between the trimmed V and J ends, which lost 4 bases and 3 bases, there was a span of 14 bases. Germline values: CDR1 SGDLS, CDR2 YYNGEE. The length of the CDR3 is 15 residues. CDR3 residues: CASSPGGPLYNEQFF. Written as DNA, the CDR3 is TGTGCCAGCAGCCCGGGGGGCCCTCTCTACAATGAGCAGTTCTTC.

The chain has TRBV29-1 and TRBJ2-5; D perhaps matches TRBD2 (6 bases). With 6 bases removed from V and 1 base from J, the gap between germline ends came to 12 bases. Germline lookup yields CDR1 SQVTM and CDR2 ANQGSEA. There are 13 residues in the CDR3. CDR3 region: CSVRDSFQETQYF. As DNA, the CDR3 is TGCAGCGTGCGGGACTCATTCCAAGAGACCCAGTACTTC.

J is TRBJ2-7 and V is TRBV20-1; D gene unclear. The germline gives CDR1 DFQATT, CDR2 SNEGSKA (reference sequence). This CDR3 contains 15 residues. The V end was cut by 3 bases, the J end by 0 bases, with 15 bases between. The CDR3 DNA reads TGCAGTGCTAGTGGAGCACCAGAACTCTCCTACGAGCAGTACTTC. Amino acid sequence: CSASGAPELSYEQYF.

The CDR3 loop reads CASSNSDTQYF. CDR3 DNA: TGTGCCAGCAGCAACTCAGATACGCAGTATTTT. The genes are TRBV7-8 and TRBJ2-3; D is uncertain. The germline gives CDR1 SGHVS, CDR2 FQNEAQ. V was clipped by 5 bases and J by 4 bases, with 4 bases between them. The CDR3 is made up of 11 amino acids.

CDR3: CASISPGDSSEQYF. The CDR3 nucleotides are TGTGCCAGCATATCCCCAGGGGACTCAAGCGAGCAGTACTTC. The rearrangement uses TRBV27 and TRBJ2-7; D possibly uses TRBD1 or TRBD2 (6 bases each). Germline V lookup: CDR1 MNHEY, CDR2 SMNVEV (reference sequence). V lost 7 bases and J 6 bases, leaving 19 bases between the germline ends. The CDR3 runs to 14 residues.

The table lists this clonotype with many counts. V and J are TRBV7-6 and TRBJ2-3, with D maybe TRBD1 (5 bases). CDR1 SGHVS and CDR2 FNYEAQ come from the germline V gene. The V end was cut by 1 base, the J end by 4 bases, with 9 bases between. The CDR3 is made up of 14 amino acids. The CDR3 loop reads CASSLGGGADTQYF. The CDR3 DNA reads as TGTGCCAGCAGCTTAGGGGGCGGAGCAGATACGCAGTATTTT.

This clonotype has a handful of counts. The chain combines TRBV4-1 with TRBJ2-3; TRBD2 matches at 7 bases. After removal of 4 bases from V and 4 bases from J, the junction contained 11 bases not matched to a gene. Germline lookup yields CDR1 MGHRA and CDR2 YSYEKL. The CDR3 spans 16 residues. CDR3 protein: CASSPRLAAIPDTQYF. The CDR3 DNA reads as TGCGCCAGCAGCCCCCGACTAGCAGCGATCCCAGATACGCAGTATTTT.

The V gene is TRBV7-9, the J gene TRBJ1-4; 7 bases are shared with TRBD1. The germline V gene encodes CDR1 SEHNR and CDR2 FQNEAQ (reference sequence). The CDR3 contains 15 residues. The junction had 9 bases not matched to a gene; V was cut back by 5 bases and J by 6 bases. Written as DNA, the CDR3 is TGTGCCAGCAGCCCGCGGGACAGCCTGGATGAAAAACTGTTTTTT. This sequence encodes CASSPRDSLDEKLFF.

This clonotype was seen only once. The chain combines TRBV12-3 or TRBV12-4 with TRBJ1-1; D is unclear. This CDR3 region has 14 residues. The V gene lost 8 bases and the J gene lost 0 bases, with 13 bases spanning the gap. The CDR3 coding sequence is TGTGCCAGCCGGGCGGTTGGACTGAACACTGAAGCTTTCTTT. Protein sequence: CASRAVGLNTEAFF.

In this sample, this clonotype turned up a few times. This rearrangement joins TRBV6-2 or TRBV6-3 to TRBJ2-1, with TRBD2 identical over 10 bases. The ends lost 5 bases at V and 6 bases at J; junction bases unmatched: 4. CDR3 size: 14 residues. Germline V gene lookup returns CDR1 MNHEY and CDR2 SVGEGT. The CDR3, as DNA: TGTGCCAGCAGTGAAGCGGGGGGGCTCAATGAGCAGTTCTTC. As protein: CASSEAGGLNEQFF.